A selection of T cell receptor beta chains follows, all from one sample in a study of OX40 agonist ivuxolimab in advanced cancers. Profiling relied on immunoSEQ multiplex PCR, and the TCRdb table lists in-frame clones only, not all of them. Seen here are under 15,000 clones, 84% observed once, and the top ten hold 24%. Here the sequenced sample was CD4+ or CD8+ T cells sorted from blood, taken in a trial of the OX40 agonist ivuxolimab. Every receptor here comes from an adult with an advanced solid tumor such as melanoma, head and neck, liver or kidney cancer. CDR3s include the opening cysteine and the closing phenylalanine or tryptophan. The D gene is left open where the match is weak. The size entry is marked missing in some rows and otherwise reads once, few, many or a size class.

d_call	j_call	v_call	clone_size	cdr3_aa	cdr3_nt
.	TRBJ1-5	TRBV5-5	.	CASSLGGGNQPQHF	TGTGCCAGCAGCTTGGGTGGTGGGAATCAGCCCCAGCATTTT
.	TRBJ1-2	TRBV27	once	CASSGRNYGYTF	TGTGCCAGCAGTGGCAGAAACTATGGCTACACCTTC
.	TRBJ1-2	TRBV28	once	CASSRTGGYGYTF	TGTGCCAGCAGTCGGACGGGAGGCTATGGCTACACCTTC
.	TRBJ1-2	TRBV28	.	CASRRIGGYTF	TGTGCCAGCAGACGTATAGGTGGCTACACCTTC
.	TRBJ1-1	TRBV25-1	.	CASSVVGTEAFF	TGTGCCAGCAGTGTGGTGGGCACTGAAGCTTTCTTT
.	TRBJ1-1	TRBV7-9	.	CASTPPVLNTEAFF	TGTGCCAGCACCCCCCCGGTCCTCAACACTGAAGCTTTCTTT
.	TRBJ2-2	TRBV21-1	.	CASFTANTGELFF	TGTGCCAGCTTCACAGCGAACACCGGGGAGCTGTTTTTT
TRBD2	TRBJ2-5	TRBV7-8	.	CASKHEREYGTQYF	TGTGCCAGCAAGCATGAGCGGGAGTACGGGACCCAGTACTTC
.	TRBJ2-1	TRBV7-2	.	CASSPRGGGPYNEQFF	TGTGCCAGCAGCCCCCGTGGCGGAGGCCCCTACAATGAGCAGTTCTTC
.	TRBJ2-7	TRBV7-6	medium-sized	CASSLEATLGYEQYF	TGTGCCAGCAGCTTAGAGGCGACACTGGGCTACGAGCAGTACTTC
.	TRBJ1-5	TRBV21-1	.	CASSKGEGIHSNQPQHF	TGTGCCAGCAGCAAAGGGGAAGGTATCCATAGCAATCAGCCCCAGCATTTT
.	TRBJ2-7	TRBV7-7	.	CASSFGRAYEQYF	TGTGCTAGCAGCTTCGGACGAGCCTACGAGCAGTACTTC
TRBD2	TRBJ2-1	TRBV18	.	CASSPTSGNEQFF	TGTGCCAGCTCACCAACTAGCGGGAATGAGCAGTTCTTC
.	TRBJ1-4	TRBV10-2	.	CASSEIESEKLFF	TGCGCCAGCAGTGAAATAGAATCCGAAAAACTGTTTTTT
TRBD1	TRBJ2-7	TRBV2	.	CASTRGTGGSEQYF	TGTGCCAGCACCCGGGGAACAGGGGGTAGCGAGCAGTACTTC
.	TRBJ2-3	TRBV30	.	CAWSGGPLFGDTQYF	TGTGCCTGGAGCGGTGGACCTCTTTTTGGAGATACGCAGTATTTT
.	TRBJ1-4	TRBV19	.	CASSMFAGTEKLFF	TGTGCCAGTAGTATGTTCGCAGGGACTGAAAAACTGTTTTTT
TRBD2	TRBJ2-3	TRBV6-4	.	CASSESSGGATDTQYF	TGTGCCAGCAGTGAGTCTAGCGGGGGGGCAACAGATACGCAGTATTTT
.	TRBJ2-5	TRBV2	.	CASSGTSETQYF	TGTGCCAGCAGTGGGACTTCGGAAACCCAGTACTTC
.	TRBJ2-5	TRBV6-5	.	CASRRTYGGRETQYF	TGTGCCAGCCGACGGACCTACGGGGGGCGAGAGACCCAGTACTTC
.	TRBJ2-7	TRBV11-2	.	CASSPAGFKSYEQYF	TGTGCCAGCAGCCCCGCAGGGTTTAAATCCTACGAGCAGTACTTC
TRBD1	TRBJ2-7	TRBV5-6	.	CASSSLGQGVYEQYF	TGTGCCAGCAGCTCCCTAGGACAGGGAGTCTACGAGCAGTACTTC
TRBD2	TRBJ2-5	TRBV30	.	CAWSPSGETQYF	TGTGCCTGGAGTCCTAGCGGTGAGACCCAGTACTTC
.	TRBJ1-1	TRBV19	.	CASSIDWVGNTEAFF	TGTGCCAGTAGTATAGATTGGGTTGGAAACACTGAAGCTTTCTTT
.	TRBJ2-7	TRBV5-1	few	CASSLWSSYEQYF	TGCGCCAGCAGCTTGTGGTCCTCCTACGAGCAGTACTTC
TRBD2	TRBJ2-1	TRBV7-9	.	CASSFGGSGEQFF	TGTGCCAGCAGCTTTGGCGGGAGTGGTGAGCAGTTCTTC
TRBD1	TRBJ2-1	TRBV4-1	.	CASSQGGGLNEQFF	TGCGCCAGCAGCCAAGGAGGGGGCCTCAATGAGCAGTTCTTC
.	TRBJ1-3	TRBV7-8	few	CASSLARQAMYSGNTIYF	TGTGCCAGCAGCTTAGCCCGACAGGCCATGTACTCTGGAAACACCATATATTTT
.	TRBJ2-3	TRBV7-7	once	CASSLDWGGGTDTQYF	TGTGCTAGCAGCTTAGATTGGGGGGGCGGCACAGATACGCAGTATTTT
.	TRBJ2-2	TRBV5-6	.	CASSLAGTRRVPGELFF	TGTGCCAGCAGCTTGGCCGGTACGAGGCGAGTTCCCGGGGAGCTGTTTTTT
TRBD2	TRBJ2-3	TRBV7-9	.	CASRKREGLGDTQYF	TGTGCCAGCAGGAAGCGGGAGGGCCTCGGAGATACGCAGTATTTT
TRBD1	TRBJ1-4	TRBV7-9	medium-sized	CASSVGTGGKANEKLFF	TGTGCCAGCAGCGTAGGGACAGGGGGTAAAGCTAATGAAAAACTGTTTTTT
TRBD1	TRBJ2-1	TRBV7-8	.	CASSLAGTGGFYEQFF	TGTGCCAGCAGCTTAGCCGGGACAGGGGGCTTCTATGAGCAGTTCTTC
.	TRBJ2-2	TRBV19	.	CASSMGRVLRGARTGELFF	TGTGCCAGTAGTATGGGCCGTGTCCTCAGGGGGGCGCGCACCGGGGAGCTGTTTTTT
.	TRBJ1-4	TRBV30	.	CAWSVPRRVSLPNEKLFF	TGTGCCTGGAGTGTTCCGCGTCGAGTGTCCCTCCCTAATGAAAAACTGTTTTTT
.	TRBJ2-1	TRBV7-3	.	CASSLMGRANEQFF	TGTGCCAGCAGCTTAATGGGCAGGGCGAATGAGCAGTTCTTC
.	TRBJ2-3	TRBV5-4	.	CASSLMGERDTQYF	TGTGCCAGCAGCTTAATGGGGGAGCGAGATACGCAGTATTTT
.	TRBJ1-6	TRBV4-2	few	CASSQAGENSPLHF	TGTGCCAGCAGCCAGGCGGGAGAGAATTCACCCCTCCACTTT
TRBD2	TRBJ2-3	TRBV7-2	.	CASSPGLVSTDTQYF	TGTGCCAGCAGCCCGGGACTAGTTAGCACAGATACGCAGTATTTT
TRBD1	TRBJ2-7	TRBV19	.	CASSKVTAGGTYEQYF	TGTGCCAGTAGTAAGGTGACCGCAGGGGGAACCTACGAGCAGTACTTC
TRBD1	TRBJ1-5	TRBV4-1	.	CASSQVGTGPNRPQHF	TGCGCCAGCAGCCAAGTTGGGACAGGTCCGAATCGGCCCCAGCATTTT
TRBD1	TRBJ2-7	TRBV13	.	CASSSRDGTGAYEQYF	TGTGCCAGCAGCTCTCGGGACGGGACAGGAGCCTACGAGCAGTACTTC
.	TRBJ2-5	TRBV9	.	CASSAGETQYF	TGTGCCAGCAGTGCCGGGGAGACCCAGTACTTC
.	TRBJ2-1	TRBV7-9	.	CASSSTLAGSYNEQFF	TGTGCCAGCAGCTCGACCCTAGCTGGGTCCTACAATGAGCAGTTCTTC
.	TRBJ2-1	TRBV30	.	CASLFGTRLNEQFF	TGTGCCTCCTTATTTGGGACCCGTCTAAATGAGCAGTTCTTC
TRBD1	TRBJ2-5	TRBV6-5	.	CASSPYRGQQETQYF	TGTGCCAGCAGTCCCTACAGGGGGCAGCAAGAGACCCAGTACTTC
.	TRBJ2-1	TRBV9	.	CASSVVELGANEQFF	TGTGCCAGCAGCGTAGTGGAGCTAGGGGCGAATGAGCAGTTCTTC
.	TRBJ2-3	TRBV5-1	.	CASTRVRLRVTTDTQYF	TGCGCCAGCACCCGGGTGAGGCTAAGGGTGACCACAGATACGCAGTATTTT
.	TRBJ2-7	TRBV14	.	CASSPWAAFGASYEQYF	TGTGCCAGCAGCCCCTGGGCAGCCTTCGGGGCCTCCTACGAGCAGTACTTC
TRBD2	TRBJ2-2	TRBV19	.	CASTPGTSGSLNTGELFF	TGTGCCAGTACCCCCGGGACTAGCGGGAGCCTCAACACCGGGGAGCTGTTTTTT
TRBD1	TRBJ2-7	TRBV6-5	.	CASSYSRQGSPYEQYF	TGTGCCAGCAGTTACTCCAGACAGGGGTCACCCTACGAGCAGTACTTC
.	TRBJ1-2	TRBV6-5	.	CASSYSSDQPYGYTF	TGTGCCAGCAGTTACTCCAGTGACCAACCCTATGGCTACACCTTC
.	TRBJ2-7	TRBV13	.	CASSPTGDSSSYEQYF	TGTGCCAGCAGCCCAACGGGGGACAGTTCATCCTACGAGCAGTACTTC
.	TRBJ1-1	TRBV27	.	CASSFSYPNTEAFF	TGTGCCAGCAGTTTTTCATACCCGAACACTGAAGCTTTCTTT